This T cell receptor (beta chain) was profiled in a study of T cell changes during pregnancy in multiple sclerosis. CDR1 is LGHNA, CDR2 YNFKEQ, per germline. The CDR3 sequence is 19 residues long. V lost 0 bases and J lost 0, with 20 bases in between. Using immunoSEQ multiplex PCR, the repertoire was profiled, and TCRdb retains in-frame clones only, with some absent. This table has around 57,000 clones, roughly 89% appearing once. This TCR derives from a female donor in good health, enrolled as a control in a pregnancy study. The chain is built from TRBV4-2 and TRBJ2-5, with D maybe TRBD2 (5 bases). Sequences were derived from peripheral blood, sampled after pregnancy. The DNA of the CDR3 is TGTGCCAGCAGCCAAGAAGTCCCGGTGTTAGCGCCCAACCAAGAGACCCAGTACTTC. Translation: CASSQEVPVLAPNQETQYF.